Following are 28 T cell receptor beta chains from one sample sequenced in a study of blood T cell repertoires in COVID-19 (dated by TCRdb to about 2020). Library preparation used the immunoSEQ multiplex PCR assay. The source is immuneACCESS, and TCRdb retained only in-frame sequences with V and J called. Part of the clones is not carried over; for the studies checked, unresolved V genes explain less than half of this, and the remainder is unexplained. The sample table contains about 270,000 clones; only one count was recorded for approximately 90% of them. 4.1% of the sample is in the top ten clones. Sequencing used PBMCs or T cells enriched from blood (not recorded which). These receptors originate from a woman in her 30s with acute COVID-19.

The chain is built from TRBV3-1 (or the pseudogene TRBV3-2) and TRBJ2-5; 8 bases match TRBD2. Germline V lookup: CDR1 LGHDT, CDR2 YNNKEL (reference sequence). J was trimmed by 2 bases and V by 2 bases; bases with no gene match: 4. The CDR3 is made up of 15 amino acids. In nucleotides, the CDR3 is TGTGCCAGCAGCCAACGGACTAGCAGTCAAGAGACCCAGTACTTC. Its translation: CASSQRTSSQETQYF.

The chain uses TRBV30 and TRBJ2-3; 10 nucleotides match TRBD2. Germline CDR1 is GTSNPN and CDR2 is SVGIG (reference sequence). This CDR3 spans 15 amino acids. J lost 1 base, V lost 1 base, and 2 bases had no gene match. CDR3 DNA sequence: TGTGCCTGGAGTGCCGGGACTAGCGGCACAGATACGCAGTATTTT. It is translated as CAWSAGTSGTDTQYF.

The chain carries TRBV30 and TRBJ1-3; 11 nucleotides line up with TRBD1. V lost 5 bases to trimming and J lost 0 bases; unmatched junction nucleotides: 0. Looked up from germline, CDR1 is GTSNPN and CDR2 is SVGIG (reference sequence). The CDR3 is made up of 14 amino acids. CDR3 DNA sequence: TGTGCCTGGGGACAGGGGGCCTCTGGAAACACCATATATTTT. This codes for CAWGQGASGNTIYF.

This clone appeared a single time. The chain recombines TRBV28 with TRBJ2-7; 8 bases fit TRBD1. The CDR3 is made up of 14 amino acids. Germline-derived CDR1 and CDR2 are MDHEN and SYDVKM. V was clipped by 10 bases and J by 3 bases; unmatched bases: 11. CDR3 in amino acids: CATWTGTGDYEQYF. CDR3 in DNA: TGTGCCACCTGGACCGGGACAGGAGACTACGAGCAGTACTTC.

This chain connects TRBV4-2 to TRBJ1-3, with 8 bases identical to TRBD1. The trim removed 0 bases at V and 1 base at J, leaving 8 bases unmatched. This CDR3 spans 18 amino acids. CDR1 is LGHNA, CDR2 YNFKEQ, per germline. Here the CDR3 DNA reads TGTGCCAGCAGCCAAGATTCTTACAGGGGGTCATCTGGAAACACCATATATTTT. Translation gives CASSQDSYRGSSGNTIYF.

This chain uses TRBV9 with TRBJ1-6; weak D call: TRBD1 (6 bases). V was cut by 0 bases and J by 9 bases, with 16 bases left in between. Germline lookup yields CDR1 SGDLS and CDR2 YYNGEE. This CDR3 contains 16 residues. The CDR3 loop is CASSVEQGTPSSPLHF. The CDR3 region has the DNA TGTGCCAGCAGCGTAGAGCAGGGGACACCGAGTTCACCCCTCCACTTT.

The chain couples TRBV4-1 to TRBJ2-1, with 13 nucleotides matching TRBD2. The CDR3 has 16 residues. The V and J ends lost 1 base and 9 bases, in that order; junction bases with no gene match: 6. Germline V CDR1 and CDR2: MGHRA, YSYEKL. The CDR3 protein is CASSQAGTSGIPEQFF. The CDR3 region has the DNA TGCGCCAGCAGCCAAGCCGGGACTAGCGGGATTCCTGAGCAGTTCTTC.

The chain uses TRBV7-3 and TRBJ2-3, with D perhaps TRBD2 (6 bases). The germline V and J ends were trimmed by 5 bases and 7 bases, with 22 bases remaining between them. The CDR3 length is 16 residues. Germline V gives CDR1 SGHTA, CDR2 FQGTGA. DNA of the CDR3: TGTGCCAGCAGCCCCTCCTATAGCGGACTCACGAATACGCAGTATTTT. Its translation is CASSPSYSGLTNTQYF.

The rearrangement joins TRBV6-5 to TRBJ1-2; D might be TRBD1 (5 bases). This CDR3 has 13 amino acids. Trimming pared 4 bases from V and 8 bases from J, leaving 14 bases between. Germline V CDR1 and CDR2: MNHEY, SVGAGI. CDR3 amino acids: CASSLGGARGYTF. CDR3 DNA: TGTGCCAGCAGTTTAGGAGGGGCTCGAGGCTACACCTTC.

The CDR3 here is CASSEGQGKNEQFF. The CDR3 nucleotides read TGCGCCAGCAGTGAGGGACAGGGTAAGAATGAGCAGTTCTTC. The chain uses TRBV10-1 and TRBJ2-1, with TRBD1 identical over 8 bases. This CDR3 is 14 amino acids long. V shed 2 bases, J shed 7 bases, and the junction held 4 bases outside the gene matches. Germline V gives CDR1 WNHNN, CDR2 SYGVQD (reference sequence).

As concerns this clone: Other nucleotide sequences from this sample produce the same CDR3. The V gene is TRBV7-3, the J gene TRBJ2-6, with D perhaps TRBD1 (5 bases). The CDR3 has 15 residues. Trimming pared 4 bases from V and 0 bases from J, leaving 7 bases between. Germline V gene data show CDR1 as SGHTA and CDR2 as FQGTGA. The CDR3 loop is CASSSDSSGANVLTF. CDR3 DNA sequence: TGTGCCAGCAGCTCAGACAGCTCTGGGGCCAACGTCCTGACTTTC.

The genes are TRBV2 and TRBJ1-6; 11 bases fit TRBD1. V shed 6 bases, J shed 10 bases, and the junction held 5 bases outside the gene matches. CDR1 and CDR2 (germline): SNHLY, FYNNEI. The CDR3 has 14 amino acids. CDR3: CASREGQGGSPLHF. Here the CDR3 DNA reads TGTGCCAGCAGGGAGGGACAGGGGGGCTCACCCCTCCACTTT.

The chain employs TRBV4-1 and TRBJ1-1; TRBD1 matches 10 bases. Germline assignment: CDR1 MGHRA and CDR2 YSYEKL. The CDR3 spans 14 residues. J was trimmed by 4 bases and V by 3 bases; bases with no gene match: 2. CDR3 coding DNA: TGCGCCAGCAGCCAGAGGACAGGGGGCACTGAAGCTTTCTTT. This translates into CASSQRTGGTEAFF.

This chain connects TRBV3-1 (or the pseudogene TRBV3-2) to TRBJ2-5, with D unclear. V lost 0 bases to trimming and J lost 6 bases, with 14 bases between them. CDR1 is LGHDT and CDR2 is YNNKEL in the germline V gene (reference sequence). CDR3 length: 15 amino acids. The CDR3 DNA is TGTGCCAGCAGCCAAGATCTTAGTGAGGTAAAGACCCAGTACTTC. It is translated as CASSQDLSEVKTQYF.

The CDR3 is CASSQLLTDTQYF. The DNA for the CDR3 is TGTGCCAGCAGCCAACTTTTGACAGATACGCAGTATTTT. V gene TRBV3-1 (or the pseudogene TRBV3-2) combines with J gene TRBJ2-3; D gene ambiguous. V shed 2 bases and J shed 3 bases, with 6 bases lying between them. Looked up from germline, CDR1 is LGHDT and CDR2 is YNNKEL (reference sequence). The CDR3 consists of 13 residues.

This sequence joins TRBV30 and TRBJ2-1, with 10 bases fitting TRBD2. V gave up 1 base and J gave up 6 bases; unmatched junction bases: 3. Germline V gene data show CDR1 as GTSNPN and CDR2 as SVGIG (reference sequence). The CDR3 extends over 14 amino acids. In nucleotides, the CDR3 is TGTGCCTGGAGTGCGGGGACTAGCGCCAATGAGCAGTTCTTC. Its translation: CAWSAGTSANEQFF.

The J gene is TRBJ2-1, the V gene TRBV28; the match to TRBD2 covers 9 bases. The V gene end was trimmed by 7 bases and the J gene end by 4 bases; junction bases not matched to a gene: 8. CDR1 is MDHEN, CDR2 SYDVKM, per germline. The CDR3 sequence is 15 residues long. CDR3 DNA: TGTGCCAGCACTTCCGGGACTAGCTTTTACAATGAGCAGTTCTTC. The encoded protein is CASTSGTSFYNEQFF.

The V gene is TRBV30, the J gene TRBJ2-3, with TRBD2 matching over 12 bases. Trimming at V came to 3 bases and at J to 6 bases, leaving 13 bases not matched to a gene. The CDR3 covers 17 residues. In germline, CDR1 is GTSNPN, CDR2 SVGIG (reference sequence). The CDR3 is CAWRNLKTSGSLDTQYF. The CDR3 nucleotides read TGTGCCTGGAGAAACTTAAAGACTAGCGGGAGTCTGGATACGCAGTATTTT.

The genes are TRBV7-2 and TRBJ1-2; D is unclear. The CDR3 contains 14 residues. CDR1 SGHTA and CDR2 FQGNSA come from the germline V gene. V was trimmed by 0 bases and J by 6 bases, leaving 11 bases between them. The CDR3, as DNA: TGTGCCAGCAGCTTAGCTAGACAACGCGATGGCTACACCTTC. The encoded protein is CASSLARQRDGYTF.

This clone has a single count. The chain recombines TRBV19 with TRBJ2-2; maybe TRBD1 (5 bases). Germline V gene data show CDR1 as LNHDA and CDR2 as SQIVND (reference sequence). Trimming removed 4 bases from V and 6 bases from J, with 15 bases in between. The CDR3 loop spans 15 amino acids. In DNA form, the CDR3 reads TGTGCCAGTAGTAAAGCAGGGTGGGTGGCCGGGGAGCTGTTTTTT. This encodes CASSKAGWVAGELFF.

The CDR3 bases are TGTGCCAGCAGTTACAGGGACGACTATGGCTACACCTTC. Its translation is CASSYRDDYGYTF. V usage is TRBV27 and J usage is TRBJ1-2; tentatively, D is TRBD1 (6 bases). With 4 bases removed from V and 3 bases from J, the gap between germline ends came to 9 bases. The CDR3 loop spans 13 amino acids. The germline CDR1 and CDR2 sequences are MNHEY and SMNVEV (reference sequence).

The rearrangement joins TRBV28 to TRBJ1-3, with 9 bases fitting TRBD1. The CDR3 loop spans 15 amino acids. With 5 bases clipped from V and 8 bases from J, the junction kept 10 bases outside the gene matches. Germline V gene data show CDR1 as MDHEN and CDR2 as SYDVKM. As DNA, the CDR3 is TGTGCCAGCAGTAAAAATCCGGGACAGGGATACACCATATATTTT. Translating gives CASSKNPGQGYTIYF.

This chain links TRBV4-1 with TRBJ2-3; 7 bases match TRBD2. This CDR3 contains 16 residues. CDR1 and CDR2 from the germline V gene are MGHRA and YSYEKL. V was clipped by 0 bases and J by 6 bases; unmatched bases: 9. DNA of the CDR3: TGCGCCAGCAGCCAAGATTGGGGGAGGGACTCGGATACGCAGTATTTT. This encodes CASSQDWGRDSDTQYF.

The chain uses TRBV5-1 and TRBJ2-3; D not resolved. Between the trimmed V and J ends, which lost 3 bases and 3 bases, there was a span of 5 bases. Germline CDR1 and CDR2: SGHRS and YFSETQ. The CDR3 sequence is 12 residues long. In DNA form, the CDR3 reads TGCGCCAGCAGCTCCGGGACAGATACGCAGTATTTT. It yields the protein CASSSGTDTQYF.

For the CDR3, the DNA is TGTGCCAGCAGACTCGTCTCTGGGGCCAACGTCCTGACTTTC. Its protein is CASRLVSGANVLTF. The chain combines TRBV7-2 with TRBJ2-6; the D is unclear. Trimming stripped 6 bases from V and 0 bases from J, with 6 bases between. The CDR3 extends over 14 amino acids. Germline loops: CDR1 SGHTA, CDR2 FQGNSA. Variable domain in full (rest from reference TRBV7-2 and TRBJ2-6): GAGVSQSPSNKVTEKGKDVELRCDPISGHTALYWYRQSLGQGLEFLIYFQGNSAPDKSGLPSDRFSAERTGGSVSTLTIQRTQQEDSAVYLCASRLVSGANVLTFGAGSRLTVL.

This sequence joins TRBV6-4 and TRBJ2-2; D not certain. Trimming removed 3 bases from V and 0 bases from J, with 5 bases in between. Germline CDR1 MRHNA, CDR2 SNTAGT. The CDR3 is made up of 14 amino acids. This CDR3 is CASSEDTNTGELFF. The CDR3 nucleotides read TGTGCCAGCAGTGAAGACACGAACACCGGGGAGCTGTTTTTT.

This clone appeared once. The V and J genes are TRBV5-1 and TRBJ2-7, with D maybe TRBD1 (6 bases). The V and J ends lost 1 base and 5 bases respectively, with 13 bases between them. In germline, CDR1 is SGHRS, CDR2 YFSETQ. This CDR3 has 14 residues. CDR3 protein: CASSLSHGGHEQYF. CDR3 in DNA: TGCGCCAGCAGCTTGTCCCATGGGGGCCACGAGCAGTACTTC.

This clone showed up just once. The chain couples TRBV19 to TRBJ2-7, with 9 bases aligning to TRBD2. The germline gives CDR1 LNHDA, CDR2 SQIVND (reference sequence). The CDR3 spans 15 residues. With 4 bases clipped from V and 5 bases from J, the junction kept 9 bases outside the gene matches. The CDR3 DNA sequence: TGTGCCAGTAGTAATAGCGGGAGAGGGACTAACGAGCAGTACTTC. Its protein product is CASSNSGRGTNEQYF.